This entry is about one T cell receptor (beta chain). The antigen is not known. This sample is part of a study of cytomegalovirus exposure and HLA in healthy donors. Study outcomes and limitations: Cytomegalovirus-associated TCR beta chains were listed, numbering 150 to 200. Clusters of TCRs from the first cohort tended to co-occur in the roughly 120 validation repertoires (as a later analysis found). Confirmation was obtained in vitro that a few CMV-associated chains are specific for CMV antigens.

Here immunoSEQ multiplex PCR was the method, and the copy in TCRdb shows in-frame clones only, minus some. Of 250,000 to 300,000 clones detected, 65% to 90% appear once; the ten largest clones hold more than 0.8%. The validation cohort, a group of 130 or so subjects, included the donors and was separate from the roughly 600-subject first cohort. Sequences were obtained from PBMCs. This TCR was recovered from a woman in her late teens or twenties in good health and CMV-seronegative.

The CDR3 nucleotides are TGTGCCACGGGTAGCGCTAATGAGCAGTTCTTC. Protein product: CATGSANEQFF. The chain links TRBV2 to TRBJ2-1; TRBD2 is a possible D gene (5 bases). The length of the CDR3 is 11 residues. The germline V gene encodes CDR1 SNHLY and CDR2 FYNNEI. The V and J ends lost 10 bases and 7 bases respectively, with 11 bases between them.